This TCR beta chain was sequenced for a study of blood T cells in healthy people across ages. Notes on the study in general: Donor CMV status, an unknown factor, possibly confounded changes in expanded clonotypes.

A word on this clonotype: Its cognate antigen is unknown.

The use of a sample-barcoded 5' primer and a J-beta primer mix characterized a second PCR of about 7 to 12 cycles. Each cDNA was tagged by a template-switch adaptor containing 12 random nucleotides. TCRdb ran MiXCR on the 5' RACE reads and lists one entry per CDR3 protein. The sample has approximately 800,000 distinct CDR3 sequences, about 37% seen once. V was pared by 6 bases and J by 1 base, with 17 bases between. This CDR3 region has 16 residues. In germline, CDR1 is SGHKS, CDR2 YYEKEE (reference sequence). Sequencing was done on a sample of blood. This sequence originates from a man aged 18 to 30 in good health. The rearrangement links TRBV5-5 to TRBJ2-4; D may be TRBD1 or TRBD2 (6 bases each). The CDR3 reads CASIYGGEWAKNIQYF. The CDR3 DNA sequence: TGTGCCAGCATCTACGGGGGCGAGTGGGCCAAAAACATTCAGTACTTC.